Detailed here is one T cell receptor (beta chain). Antigen: not known. V lost 5 bases and J lost 4, with 12 bases in between. The CDR3 spans 14 residues. Germline loops: CDR1 ENHRY, CDR2 SYGVKD. The data belong to a study of post-analysis software for immune sequencing data. Study results and caveats: In patients, about 5 TRBV segments were more frequent than in controls, with TRBV5-6, TRBV5-1 and TRBV20-1 among them.

The authors incorporated unique molecular identifiers into the TCR beta cDNA libraries. The yield from roughly 1 to 10 million T cells was roughly 0.5 million cDNA molecules in total. Via MiXCR, TCRdb re-called the PCR reads, giving one row per CDR3 protein. Of roughly 410,000 distinct CDR3 sequences in the sample, roughly 30% were seen once. This TCR came from a girl aged 10 to 17 with multiple sclerosis. The chain couples TRBV10-3 to TRBJ2-1; possibly TRBD1 for D (7 bases). Sequencing used blood. Here the CDR3 reads CAISPQGGYNEQFF. DNA for the CDR3: TGTGCCATCAGTCCTCAGGGGGGATACAATGAGCAGTTCTTC.